This T cell receptor beta chain was sequenced for a study of spatial heterogeneity in lung cancer. With 5 bases clipped from V and 9 bases from J, the junction kept 6 bases outside the gene matches. The CDR3 runs 15 residues. MiXCR was run by TCRdb on the 5' RACE reads, yielding one entry per CDR3 protein. The sample includes 15,000 to 20,000 distinct CDR3 sequences, about 7.5% of them seen just once. Broader study findings: Higher tumor mutation counts went along with higher counts of expanded intratumoral alpha and beta TCRs.

Time point: sample taken at primary tumor resection. At least ten counts were recorded for this clonotype. The antigen is unknown. The source is a male donor with early-stage non-small cell lung cancer. The chain joins TRBV12-3 or TRBV12-4 to TRBJ1-6; TRBD1 matches at 11 bases. The sequences come from lung tumor tissue, collected at surgery. CDR3 sequence: CASSAGQGGISPLHF. CDR3 nucleotides: TGTGCCAGCAGTGCGGGACAGGGGGGGATTTCACCCCTCCACTTT.